This note documents a single T cell receptor beta chain sequence. The data originate from a study of blood T cell repertoires in COVID-19. The trim removed 3 bases at V and 1 base at J, leaving 9 bases unmatched. The CDR3 runs 17 residues. The germline V gene encodes CDR1 SGDLS and CDR2 YYNGEE. As processed by the authors: Scientists estimated how many nucleated cells there were by amplifying reference gene primers. Assay: immunoSEQ multiplex PCR; the TCRdb copy retains only in-frame clones and omits some. Clone size and V and J calls were adopted from that table, with D and trimming inferred from the DNA. The repertoire includes approximately 140,000 clones, about 76% of them detected once, and under 15% sits in the top ten.

The TCR comes from a man older than 75 with acute or convalescent COVID-19. Sequencing was done on a sample of peripheral blood. V usage is TRBV9 and J usage is TRBJ2-2; 7 bases map to TRBD1. Here the CDR3 DNA reads TGTGCCAGCAGCGGGTACAGGGGCGGTTTGAACACCGGGGAGCTGTTTTTT. Residues: CASSGYRGGLNTGELFF.